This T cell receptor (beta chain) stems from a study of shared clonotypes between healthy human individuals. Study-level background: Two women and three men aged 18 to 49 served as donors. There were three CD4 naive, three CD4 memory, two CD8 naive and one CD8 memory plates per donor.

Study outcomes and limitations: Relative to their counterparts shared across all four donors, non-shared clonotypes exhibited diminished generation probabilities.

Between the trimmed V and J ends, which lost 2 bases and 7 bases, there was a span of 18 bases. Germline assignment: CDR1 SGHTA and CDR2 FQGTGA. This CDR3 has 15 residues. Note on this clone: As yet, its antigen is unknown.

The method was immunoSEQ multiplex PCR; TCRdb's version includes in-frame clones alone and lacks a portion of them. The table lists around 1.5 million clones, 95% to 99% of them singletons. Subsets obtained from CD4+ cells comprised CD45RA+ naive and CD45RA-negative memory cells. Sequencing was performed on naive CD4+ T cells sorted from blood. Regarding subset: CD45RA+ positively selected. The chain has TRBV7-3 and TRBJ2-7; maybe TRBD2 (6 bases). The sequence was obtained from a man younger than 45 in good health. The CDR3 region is CASSLLAGPAGEQYF. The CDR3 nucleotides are TGTGCCAGCAGCTTATTGGCGGGGCCAGCCGGGGAGCAGTACTTC. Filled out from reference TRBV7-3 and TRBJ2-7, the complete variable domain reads GAGVSQTPSNKVTEKGKYVELRCDPISGHTALYWYRQSLGQGPEFLIYFQGTGAADDSGLPNDRFFAVRPEGSVSTLKIQRTERGDSAVYLCASSLLAGPAGEQYFGPGTRLTVT.